These T cell receptor beta chains were read from a single sample in a study of graft-versus-host responses after intestinal transplantation. Profiling relied on immunoSEQ multiplex PCR, and the TCRdb table lists in-frame clones only, not all of them. The sample includes some 130,000 clones, around 90% of them seen just once. For these receptors, no antigen is known. Sequencing was performed on unstimulated CD4+ T cells sorted from spleen or lymph node cells, taken before intestinal transplant. These receptors all come from a human donor who received an intestinal transplant. Each CDR3 is given with its conserved first and last residue. The D gene is left open where the match is weak. Rows give clone size only sometimes, using once, few, many, or a class for an expanded clone.

j_call,v_call,clone_size,d_call,cdr3_nt,cdr3_aa
TRBJ2-7,TRBV2,NA,NA,TGTGCCAGCAGTGAATTACGGGGCCCCCACTCCTACGAGCAGTACTTC,CASSELRGPHSYEQYF
TRBJ2-1,TRBV6-1,NA,NA,TGTGCCAGCAGTCGGTTTAGCTCCTACAATGAGCAGTTCTTC,CASSRFSSYNEQFF
TRBJ2-7,TRBV6-5,once,TRBD2,TGTGCCAGCAAGGAACTAGCGCTCTACGAGCAGTACTTC,CASKELALYEQYF
TRBJ1-3,TRBV6-5,few,NA,TGTGCCAGCAGGGGTTCTGGAAACACCATATATTTT,CASRGSGNTIYF
TRBJ1-2,TRBV12-5,NA,TRBD1,TGTGCTAGTGGTTTGCCTTGGGACAGGGGAGACTATGGCTACACCTTC,CASGLPWDRGDYGYTF
TRBJ2-5,TRBV5-6,NA,NA,TGTGCCAGCAGCTTGCCCCGGGAGACCCAGTACTTC,CASSLPRETQYF
TRBJ1-6,TRBV10-3,few,TRBD1,TGTGCCACCCAGGGACAGGAGAATTCACCCCTCCACTTT,CATQGQENSPLHF
TRBJ2-5,TRBV5-6,NA,NA,TGTGCCAGCAGCTTAAGGGGAGAGACCCAGTACTTC,CASSLRGETQYF
TRBJ1-1,TRBV6-5,NA,NA,TGTGCCAGCAGTTACTCTGGAGCCTATAACACTGAAGCTTTCTTT,CASSYSGAYNTEAFF
TRBJ1-4,TRBV2,NA,TRBD1,TGTGCCAGCAGGCGGACAGGGTCTAATGAAAAACTGTTTTTT,CASRRTGSNEKLFF
TRBJ2-5,TRBV19,NA,TRBD1,TGTGCCAGTAGTATGGTAGACAGGGTAGAGACCCAGTACTTC,CASSMVDRVETQYF
TRBJ2-7,TRBV6-5,NA,TRBD1,TGTGCCAGCAGACGGACAGGGGGCGTCTCCTACGAGCAGTACTTC,CASRRTGGVSYEQYF
TRBJ2-3,TRBV6-5,NA,TRBD2,TGTGCCAGCAGTTACACGGGGGGAAGCACAGATACGCAGTATTTT,CASSYTGGSTDTQYF
TRBJ1-1,TRBV5-1,NA,NA,TGCGCCAGCAGCTTTCAGTTTTCCACTGAAGCTTTCTTT,CASSFQFSTEAFF
TRBJ2-7,TRBV28,NA,TRBD1,TGTGCCAGCAGTTTCCCCGGACAGGGCCGAAACTACGAGCAGTACTTC,CASSFPGQGRNYEQYF
TRBJ1-2,TRBV30,NA,NA,TGTGCCTGGAGTGGATACAGGGTAGGCTACACCTTC,CAWSGYRVGYTF
TRBJ2-7,TRBV2,NA,NA,TGTGCCAGCATCCTGGACGGCTACGAGCAGTACTTC,CASILDGYEQYF
TRBJ2-7,TRBV18,NA,NA,TGTGCCAGCTCACCCGATACCTACGGGCAGTACTTC,CASSPDTYGQYF
TRBJ2-7,TRBV10-2,NA,NA,TGCGCCAGCAGTGAATATGCCTACGAGCAGTACTTC,CASSEYAYEQYF
TRBJ1-1,TRBV28,NA,NA,TGTGCCAGCAGTCAAAACCTTATAACTGAAGCTTTCTTT,CASSQNLITEAFF
TRBJ1-5,TRBV5-1,NA,NA,TGCGCCAGCAGCTTACAGGGTCTTGACAATCAGCCCCAGCATTTT,CASSLQGLDNQPQHF
TRBJ2-2,TRBV6-1,NA,NA,TGTGCCAGCAAACCGATACAAGAATACACCGGGGAGCTGTTTTTT,CASKPIQEYTGELFF
TRBJ1-1,TRBV6-5,NA,NA,TGTGCCAGCAGTTACTCGATAAGGGAGCTGAACACTGAAGCTTTCTTT,CASSYSIRELNTEAFF
TRBJ2-3,TRBV4-2,NA,NA,TGTGCCAGCAGCCAAGGCACAATCCGCGCGCCAGTTGCAGATACGCAGTATTTT,CASSQGTIRAPVADTQYF
TRBJ1-2,TRBV21-1,NA,NA,TGTGCCAGCAAACCCTTGTCTATACTCCGGGACGGTAATAACTATGGCTACACCTTC,CASKPLSILRDGNNYGYTF
TRBJ2-2,TRBV9,NA,NA,TGTGCCAGCAGCGTAGGACCGAACACCGGGGAGCTGTTTTTT,CASSVGPNTGELFF
TRBJ1-1,TRBV7-8,NA,NA,TGTGCCAGCAGCACCAGAGGGGCGGGTGAAGCTTTCTTT,CASSTRGAGEAFF
TRBJ2-1,TRBV10-3,NA,NA,TGTGCCATCGGAAACAGGGACGGTGAGCAGTTCTTC,CAIGNRDGEQFF
TRBJ1-1,TRBV30,NA,NA,TGTGCCTGGAGTGGTAGTTTTGATCGTAAAGCTTTCTTT,CAWSGSFDRKAFF
TRBJ2-2,TRBV6-5,once,NA,TGTGCCAGCAGTCCACGACAGGGAGGGCATTGGGTGTTTTTT,CASSPRQGGHWVFF
TRBJ1-1,TRBV6-1,NA,NA,TGTGCCAGCAGTGAAAGGAAAGCTTTCTTT,CASSERKAFF
TRBJ1-3,TRBV7-9,few,NA,TGTGCCAGCAGCTTACAACTGAGCAACTCTGGAAACACCATATATTTT,CASSLQLSNSGNTIYF
TRBJ2-1,TRBV5-1,NA,TRBD1,TGCGCCAGCAGCTTGGGGGACAGGGGGCACAATGAGCAGTTCTTC,CASSLGDRGHNEQFF
TRBJ1-2,TRBV6-1,NA,NA,TGTGCCAGCAGTGGACACGGGACGCGAGCCATCTATGGCTACACCTTC,CASSGHGTRAIYGYTF
TRBJ1-1,TRBV18,NA,TRBD1,TGTGCCAGCTCACCCTTGGGACAGGGTACTGAAGCTTTCTTT,CASSPLGQGTEAFF
TRBJ2-2,TRBV25-1,NA,NA,TGTGCCAGCGAACACAGCCCGGGGGCAGGAGGGACCGGGGAGCTGTTTTTT,CASEHSPGAGGTGELFF
TRBJ1-1,TRBV5-4,NA,NA,TGTGCCAGCAGTAGGGACGTCATGAACACTGAAGCTTTCTTT,CASSRDVMNTEAFF
TRBJ1-3,TRBV7-9,NA,NA,TGTGCCAGCAGCTTGAGGGTGTACACCATATATTTT,CASSLRVYTIYF
TRBJ1-2,TRBV7-9,NA,TRBD1,TGTGCCAGCAGCTTAAGGGACAGCGCCTATGGCTACACCTTC,CASSLRDSAYGYTF
TRBJ2-3,TRBV5-4,NA,NA,TGTGCCAGCAGCTTGGCGGGGGGCGGGGATACGCAGTATTTT,CASSLAGGGDTQYF